This TCR beta chain is from a study of cytotoxic CD8 clonotypes in ibrutinib-treated CLL. Turning to the study itself: The authors obtained response samples at a median of around 12 months of treatment, range 6 to 36. Study-wide points: Lymph node repertoires were not studied, and sampling times were unmatched.

In the case of this clone: What it binds is not known.

Assay: immunoSEQ multiplex PCR; the TCRdb copy retains only in-frame clones and omits some. The data hold about 300,000 clones, with around 69% observed a single time. V shed 8 bases, J shed 7 bases, and the junction held 12 bases outside the gene matches. The CDR3 spans 15 residues. CDR1 is MNHEY, CDR2 SMNVEV, per germline (reference sequence). This sequence originates from a human donor with chronic lymphocytic leukemia. The chain has TRBV27 and TRBJ2-1; 9 bases map to TRBD1. The sequencing here drew on PBMCs, taken at disease progression, from a patient treated with ibrutinib. The DNA for the CDR3 is TGTGCCAGCTTGCAACTGGGACAGGGTAGAAATGAGCAGTTCTTC. Its protein is CASLQLGQGRNEQFF.